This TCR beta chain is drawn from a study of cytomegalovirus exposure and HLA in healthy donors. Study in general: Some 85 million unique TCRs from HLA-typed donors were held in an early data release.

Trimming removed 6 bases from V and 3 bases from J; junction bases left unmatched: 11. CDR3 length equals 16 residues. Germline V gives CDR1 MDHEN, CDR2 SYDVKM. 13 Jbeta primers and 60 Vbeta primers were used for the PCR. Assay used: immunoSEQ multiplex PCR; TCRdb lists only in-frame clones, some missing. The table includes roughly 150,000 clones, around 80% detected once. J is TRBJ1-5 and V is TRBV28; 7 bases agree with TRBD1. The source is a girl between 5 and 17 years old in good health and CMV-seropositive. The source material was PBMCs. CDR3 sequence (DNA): TGTGCCAGCAGCCTCCAGGGGCAGGGGGTCAATCAGCCCCAGCATTTT. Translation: CASSLQGQGVNQPQHF. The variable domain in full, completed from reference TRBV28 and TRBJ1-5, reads DVKVTQSSRYLVKRTGEKVFLECVQDMDHENMFWYRQDPGLGLRLIYFSYDVKMKEKGDIPEGYSVSREKKERFSLILESASTNQTSMYLCASSLQGQGVNQPQHFGDGTRLSIL.